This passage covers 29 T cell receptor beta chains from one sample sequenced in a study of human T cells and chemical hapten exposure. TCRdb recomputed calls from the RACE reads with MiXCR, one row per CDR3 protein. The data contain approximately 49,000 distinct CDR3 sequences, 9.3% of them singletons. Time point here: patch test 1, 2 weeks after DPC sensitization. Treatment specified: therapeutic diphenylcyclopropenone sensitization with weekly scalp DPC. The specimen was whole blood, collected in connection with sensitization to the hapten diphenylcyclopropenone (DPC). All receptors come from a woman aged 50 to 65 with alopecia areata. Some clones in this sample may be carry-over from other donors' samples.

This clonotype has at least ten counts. CDR3 residues: CSAGSSGLAGVYNEQFF. DNA of the CDR3: TGCAGCGCTGGTTCATCGGGACTAGCGGGGGTATACAATGAGCAGTTCTTC. This chain connects TRBV29-1 to TRBJ2-1, with 14 positions matching TRBD2. Germline trimming cut 7 bases from V and 4 bases from J; bases unmatched to any gene: 12. The germline CDR1 and CDR2 sequences are SQVTM and ANQGSEA. This CDR3 is 17 amino acids long.

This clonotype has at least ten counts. The CDR3 loop is CSAQGIPARSGEQYF. The CDR3 DNA sequence: TGCAGTGCACAAGGGATCCCGGCCAGGTCGGGCGAGCAGTACTTC. The rearrangement uses TRBV20-1 and TRBJ2-7, with no clear D. V lost 6 bases to trimming and J lost 6 bases, with 24 bases between them. The CDR3 runs 15 residues. Germline CDR1 DFQATT, CDR2 SNEGSKA (reference sequence).

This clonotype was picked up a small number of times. CDR3 in DNA: TGCGCCAGCACCAAATCCGGGACTAGCTACGAGCAGTACTTC. It specifies CASTKSGTSYEQYF. This rearrangement joins TRBV5-1 to TRBJ2-7, with TRBD2 matching over 8 bases. This CDR3 is built from 14 residues. Germline CDR1 is SGHRS and CDR2 is YFSETQ. V dropped 6 bases and J dropped 3; count of bases not matched to a gene: 8.

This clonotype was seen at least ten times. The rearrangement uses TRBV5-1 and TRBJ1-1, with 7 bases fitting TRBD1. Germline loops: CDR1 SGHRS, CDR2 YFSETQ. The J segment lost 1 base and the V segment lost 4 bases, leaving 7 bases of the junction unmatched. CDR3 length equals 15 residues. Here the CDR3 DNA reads TGCGCCAGCAGCCGAAGACAGGGTACGAACACTGAAGCTTTCTTT. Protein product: CASSRRQGTNTEAFF.

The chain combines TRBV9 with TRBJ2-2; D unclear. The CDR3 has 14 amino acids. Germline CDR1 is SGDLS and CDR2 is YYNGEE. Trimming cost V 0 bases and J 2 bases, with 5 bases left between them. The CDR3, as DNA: TGTGCCAGCAGCGTAGCGGCCAACACCGGGGAGCTGTTTTTT. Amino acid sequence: CASSVAANTGELFF.

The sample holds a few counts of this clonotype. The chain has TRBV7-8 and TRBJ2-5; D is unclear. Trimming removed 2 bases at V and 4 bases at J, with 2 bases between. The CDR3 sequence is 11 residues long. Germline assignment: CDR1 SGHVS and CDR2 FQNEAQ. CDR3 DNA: TGTGCCAGCAGCTTATTAGAGACCCAGTACTTC. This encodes CASSLLETQYF.

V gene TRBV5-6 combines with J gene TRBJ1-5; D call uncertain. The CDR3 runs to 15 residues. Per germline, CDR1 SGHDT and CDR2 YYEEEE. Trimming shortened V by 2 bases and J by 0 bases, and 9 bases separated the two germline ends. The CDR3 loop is CASSLMRVSNQPQHF. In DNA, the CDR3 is TGTGCCAGCAGCTTAATGCGGGTTAGCAATCAGCCCCAGCATTTT. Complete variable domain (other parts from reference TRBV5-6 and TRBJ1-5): DAGVTQSPTHLIKTRGQQVTLRCSPKSGHDTVSWYQQALGQGPQFIFQYYEEEERQRGNFPDRFSGHQFPNYSSELNVNALLLGDSALYLCASSLMRVSNQPQHFGDGTRLSIL.

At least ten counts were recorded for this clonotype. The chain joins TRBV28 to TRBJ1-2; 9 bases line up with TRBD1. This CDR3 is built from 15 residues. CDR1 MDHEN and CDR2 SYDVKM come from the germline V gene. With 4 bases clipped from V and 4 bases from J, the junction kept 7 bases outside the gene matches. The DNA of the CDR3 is TGTGCCAGCAGTTCCCCGGGACAGGGAACCTATGGCTACACCTTC. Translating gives CASSSPGQGTYGYTF.

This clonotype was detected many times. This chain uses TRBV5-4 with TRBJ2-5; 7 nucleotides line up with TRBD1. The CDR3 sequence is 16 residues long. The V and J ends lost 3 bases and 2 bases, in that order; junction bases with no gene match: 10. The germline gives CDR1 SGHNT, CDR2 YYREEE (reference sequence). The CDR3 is CASSSTGISAQETQYF. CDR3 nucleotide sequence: TGTGCCAGCAGCTCGACAGGGATAAGTGCACAAGAGACCCAGTACTTC.

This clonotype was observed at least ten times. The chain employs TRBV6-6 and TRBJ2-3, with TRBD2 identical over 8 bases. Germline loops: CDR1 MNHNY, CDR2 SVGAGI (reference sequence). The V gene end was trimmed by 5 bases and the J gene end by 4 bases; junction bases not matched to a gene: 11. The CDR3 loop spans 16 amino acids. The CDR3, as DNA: TGTGCCAGCAGTAGCGGGGGAGGGGGTGTCGCAGATACGCAGTATTTT. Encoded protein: CASSSGGGGVADTQYF.

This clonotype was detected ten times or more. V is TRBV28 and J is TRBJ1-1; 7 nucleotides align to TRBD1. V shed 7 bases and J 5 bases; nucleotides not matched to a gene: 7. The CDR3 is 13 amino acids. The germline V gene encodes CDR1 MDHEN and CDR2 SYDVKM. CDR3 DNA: TGTGCCAGCAACGCCAGGGGGAGGACTGAAGCTTTCTTT. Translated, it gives CASNARGRTEAFF.

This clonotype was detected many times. The CDR3 sequence is CASSRDRGEAFF. Here the CDR3 DNA reads TGTGCCAGCAGCCGGGACAGGGGTGAAGCTTTCTTT. The chain carries TRBV7-9 and TRBJ1-1, with 10 bases fitting TRBD1. The V gene's germline CDR1 is SEHNR and CDR2 FQNEAQ (reference sequence). V shed 5 bases and J 7 bases; nucleotides not matched to a gene: 1. CDR3 length: 12 residues. Filled out from reference TRBV7-9 and TRBJ1-1, the complete variable domain reads DTGVSQNPRHKITKRGQNVTFRCDPISEHNRLYWYRQTLGQGPEFLTYFQNEAQLEKSRLLSDRFSAERPKGSFSTLEIQRTEQGDSAMYLCASSRDRGEAFFGQGTRLTVV.

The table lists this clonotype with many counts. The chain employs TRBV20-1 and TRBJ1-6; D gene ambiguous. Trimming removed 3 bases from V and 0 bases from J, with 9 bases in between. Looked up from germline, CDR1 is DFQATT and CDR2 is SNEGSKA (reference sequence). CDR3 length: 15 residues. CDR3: CSASSWSSYNSPLHF. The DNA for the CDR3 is TGCAGTGCTAGTAGTTGGAGCTCCTATAATTCACCCCTCCACTTT.

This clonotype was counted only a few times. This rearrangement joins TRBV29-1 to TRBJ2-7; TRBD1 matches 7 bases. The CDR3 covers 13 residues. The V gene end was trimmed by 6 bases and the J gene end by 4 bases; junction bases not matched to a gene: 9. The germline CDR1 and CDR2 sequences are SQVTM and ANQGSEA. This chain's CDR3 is CSVKRAGGYEQYF. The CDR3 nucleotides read TGCAGCGTAAAACGGGCAGGGGGATACGAGCAGTACTTC.

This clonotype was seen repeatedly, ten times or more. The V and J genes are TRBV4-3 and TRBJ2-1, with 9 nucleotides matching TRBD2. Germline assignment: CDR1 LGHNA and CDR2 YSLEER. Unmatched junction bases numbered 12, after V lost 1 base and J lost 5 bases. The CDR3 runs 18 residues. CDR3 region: CASSQVVGATSGNNEQFF. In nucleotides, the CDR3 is TGCGCCAGCAGCCAAGTAGTAGGGGCGACTAGCGGAAACAATGAGCAGTTCTTC.

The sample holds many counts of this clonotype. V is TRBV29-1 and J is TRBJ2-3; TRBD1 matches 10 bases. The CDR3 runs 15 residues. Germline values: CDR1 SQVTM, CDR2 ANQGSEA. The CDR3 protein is CTGGSTGGMADTQYF. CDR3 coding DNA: TGCACCGGAGGATCGACAGGGGGCATGGCAGATACGCAGTATTTT.

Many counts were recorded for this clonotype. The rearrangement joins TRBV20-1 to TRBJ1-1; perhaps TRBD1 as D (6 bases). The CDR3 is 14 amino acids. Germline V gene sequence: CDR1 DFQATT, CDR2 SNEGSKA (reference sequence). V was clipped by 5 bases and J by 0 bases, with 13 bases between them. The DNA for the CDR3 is TGCAGTGCTGGAGGACAGCTCATGAACACTGAAGCTTTCTTT. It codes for CSAGGQLMNTEAFF.

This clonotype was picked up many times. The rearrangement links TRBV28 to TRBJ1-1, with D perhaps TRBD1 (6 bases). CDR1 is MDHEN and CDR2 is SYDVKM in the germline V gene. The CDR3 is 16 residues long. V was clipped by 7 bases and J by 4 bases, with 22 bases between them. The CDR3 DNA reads TGTGCCAGCACCATAGGGGGACTTTCTGGGGCCACTGAAGCTTTCTTT. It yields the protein CASTIGGLSGATEAFF.

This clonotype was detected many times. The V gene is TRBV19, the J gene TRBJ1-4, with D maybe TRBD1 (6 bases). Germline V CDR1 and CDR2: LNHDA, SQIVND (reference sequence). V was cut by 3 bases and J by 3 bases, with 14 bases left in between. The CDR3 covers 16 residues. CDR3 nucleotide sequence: TGTGCCAGTAGTATTAAACCAACAGGGCCTAATGAAAAACTGTTTTTT. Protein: CASSIKPTGPNEKLFF.

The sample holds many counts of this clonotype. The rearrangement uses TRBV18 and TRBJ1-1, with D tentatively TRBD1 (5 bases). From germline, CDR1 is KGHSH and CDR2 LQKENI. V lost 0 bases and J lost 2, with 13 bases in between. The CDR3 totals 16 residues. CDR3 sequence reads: CASSPPAGPFNTEAFF. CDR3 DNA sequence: TGTGCCAGCTCACCACCGGCGGGACCATTCAACACTGAAGCTTTCTTT.

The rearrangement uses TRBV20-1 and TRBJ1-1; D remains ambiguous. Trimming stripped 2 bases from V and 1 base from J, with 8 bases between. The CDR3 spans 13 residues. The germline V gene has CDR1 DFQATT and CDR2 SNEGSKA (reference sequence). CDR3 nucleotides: TGCAGTGCTAGACTGCGGGGGAACACTGAAGCTTTCTTT. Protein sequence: CSARLRGNTEAFF.

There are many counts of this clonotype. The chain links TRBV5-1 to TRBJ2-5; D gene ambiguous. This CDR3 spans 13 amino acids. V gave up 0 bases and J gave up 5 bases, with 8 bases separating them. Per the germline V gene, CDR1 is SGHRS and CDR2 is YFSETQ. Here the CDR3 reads CASSLAGVETQYF. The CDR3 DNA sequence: TGCGCCAGCAGCTTGGCCGGAGTTGAGACCCAGTACTTC.

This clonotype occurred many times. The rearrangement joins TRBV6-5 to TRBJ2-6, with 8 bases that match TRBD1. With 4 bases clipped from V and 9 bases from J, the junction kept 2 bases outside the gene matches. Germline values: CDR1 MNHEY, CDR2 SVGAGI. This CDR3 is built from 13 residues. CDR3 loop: CASSSGQVNVLTF. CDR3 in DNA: TGTGCCAGCAGTTCGGGACAGGTCAACGTCCTGACTTTC.

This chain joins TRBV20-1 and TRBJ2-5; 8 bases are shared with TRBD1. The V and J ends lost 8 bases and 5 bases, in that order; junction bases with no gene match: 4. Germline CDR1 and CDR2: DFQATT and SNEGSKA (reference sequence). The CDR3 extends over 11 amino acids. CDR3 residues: CSRSGGETQYF. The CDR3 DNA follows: TGCAGTAGATCAGGGGGCGAGACCCAGTACTTC.

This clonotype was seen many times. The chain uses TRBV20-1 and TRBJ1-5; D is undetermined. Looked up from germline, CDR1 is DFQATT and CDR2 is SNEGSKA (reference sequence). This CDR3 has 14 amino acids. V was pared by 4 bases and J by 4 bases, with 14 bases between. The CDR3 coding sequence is TGCAGTGCTACGAACCGGGCCCAAAATCAGCCCCAGCATTTT. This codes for CSATNRAQNQPQHF.

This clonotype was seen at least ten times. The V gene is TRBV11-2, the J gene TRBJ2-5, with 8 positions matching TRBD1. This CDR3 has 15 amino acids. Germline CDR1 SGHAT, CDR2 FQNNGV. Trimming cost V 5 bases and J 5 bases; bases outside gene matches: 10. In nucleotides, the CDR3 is TGTGCCAGCAGCCCGCTCAGGGGGCGGGTGGAGACCCAGTACTTC. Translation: CASSPLRGRVETQYF.

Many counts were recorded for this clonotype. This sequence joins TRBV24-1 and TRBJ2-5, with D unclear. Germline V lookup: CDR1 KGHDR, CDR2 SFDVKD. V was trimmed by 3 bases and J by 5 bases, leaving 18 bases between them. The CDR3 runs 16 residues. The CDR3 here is CATSDRIGRSSETQYF. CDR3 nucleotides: TGTGCCACCAGTGATCGAATCGGACGGTCCTCTGAGACCCAGTACTTC.

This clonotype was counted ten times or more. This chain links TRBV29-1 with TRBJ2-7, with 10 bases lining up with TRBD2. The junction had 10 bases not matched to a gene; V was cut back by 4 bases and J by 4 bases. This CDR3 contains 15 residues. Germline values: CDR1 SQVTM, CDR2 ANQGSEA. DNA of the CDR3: TGCAGCGTTGTCAGGTCGGCTAGCGGGAGTTACGAGCAGTACTTC. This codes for CSVVRSASGSYEQYF.

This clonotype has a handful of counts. The CDR3 reads CSARHPVRVGYTF. DNA for the CDR3: TGCAGTGCTAGACACCCTGTGAGGGTGGGCTACACCTTC. This chain uses TRBV20-1 with TRBJ1-2, with D unclear. CDR3 size: 13 residues. V lost 2 bases, J lost 8 bases, and 15 bases lay in between. Germline V gene data show CDR1 as DFQATT and CDR2 as SNEGSKA (reference sequence).